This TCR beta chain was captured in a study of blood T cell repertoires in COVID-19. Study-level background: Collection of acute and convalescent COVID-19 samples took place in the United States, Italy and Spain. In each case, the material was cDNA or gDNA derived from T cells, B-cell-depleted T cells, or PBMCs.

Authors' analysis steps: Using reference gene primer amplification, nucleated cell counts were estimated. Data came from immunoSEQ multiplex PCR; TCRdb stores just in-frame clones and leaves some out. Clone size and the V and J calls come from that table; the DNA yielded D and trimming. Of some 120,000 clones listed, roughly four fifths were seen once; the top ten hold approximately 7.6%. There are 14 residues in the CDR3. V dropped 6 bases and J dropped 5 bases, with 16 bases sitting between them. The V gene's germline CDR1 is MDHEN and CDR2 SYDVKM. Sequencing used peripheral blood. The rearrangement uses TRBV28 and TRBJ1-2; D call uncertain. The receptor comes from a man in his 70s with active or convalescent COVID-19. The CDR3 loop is CASSLAHTPYGYTF. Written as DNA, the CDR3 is TGTGCCAGCAGCCTGGCTCATACCCCATATGGCTACACCTTC.